This T cell receptor beta chain was sequenced during a study of blood T cells in healthy people across ages. The V gene lost 6 bases and the J gene lost 9 bases, with 21 bases spanning the gap. There are 15 residues in the CDR3. It was with a sample-barcoded 5' primer and a J-beta primer mix that a second PCR of roughly 7 to 12 cycles was run. TCRdb reprocessed the 5' RACE reads with MiXCR, giving one entry per CDR3 protein. In the table there are some 1.5 million distinct CDR3 sequences, 35% to 45% of which are singletons. Sequencing was carried out using blood. The chain combines TRBV12-3 or TRBV12-4 with TRBJ2-1, with D perhaps being TRBD1 or TRBD2 (5 bases each). The origin of this receptor is a young woman in good health. CDR3 DNA sequence: TGTGCCAGCAGGCCGTGGGGTCAGGAAGGGACTGAGCAGTTCTTC. It translates to CASRPWGQEGTEQFF.